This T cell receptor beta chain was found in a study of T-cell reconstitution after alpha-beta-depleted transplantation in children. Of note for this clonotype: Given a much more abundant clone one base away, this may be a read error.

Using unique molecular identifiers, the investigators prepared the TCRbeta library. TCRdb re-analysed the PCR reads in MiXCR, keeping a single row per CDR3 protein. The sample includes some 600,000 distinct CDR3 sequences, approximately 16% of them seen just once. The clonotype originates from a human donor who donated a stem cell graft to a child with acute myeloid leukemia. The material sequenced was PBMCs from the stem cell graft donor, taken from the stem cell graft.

DNA for the CDR3: TGCAGTGCTACGTACAGACAGACAGATACGCAGTATTTT. Translated: CSATYRQTDTQYF. V gene TRBV20-1 combines with J gene TRBJ2-3; a weak D match, TRBD1 (5 bases). Trimming pared 4 bases from V and 3 bases from J, leaving 11 bases between. Per germline, CDR1 DFQATT and CDR2 SNEGSKA (reference sequence). The CDR3 runs 13 residues.